These T cell receptor beta chains were read from a single sample in a study of shared clonotypes between healthy human individuals. Sequencing was performed with immunoSEQ multiplex PCR; in TCRdb, only in-frame clones are kept and a portion is missing. The data hold about 2.4 million clones, with approximately 94% observed a single time. The sequencing sample was made of naive CD4+ T cells from PBMCs. The origin of the receptors is a young man in good health. Some clones in this sample may be carry-over from other donors' samples. CDR3s include the opening cysteine and the closing phenylalanine or tryptophan. Each record gives: V gene, clone size, J gene, CDR3 protein. Clone size, where shown, is once, few, many, or a class for clones that have expanded.

v_gene: TRBV5-1; abundance: -; j_gene: TRBJ2-3; CDR3aa: CASRGAGVMTDTQYF
v_gene: TRBV28; abundance: -; j_gene: TRBJ2-2; CDR3aa: CASSRYVGELFF
v_gene: TRBV13; abundance: -; j_gene: TRBJ2-3; CDR3aa: CASSLVGQGLVDTQYF
v_gene: TRBV4-1; abundance: -; j_gene: TRBJ2-5; CDR3aa: CASSLIAFQETQYF
v_gene: TRBV27; abundance: -; j_gene: TRBJ2-3; CDR3aa: CASSVTRDYLTQYF
v_gene: TRBV9; abundance: -; j_gene: TRBJ2-7; CDR3aa: CASSPSGTSYEQYF
v_gene: TRBV5-1; abundance: -; j_gene: TRBJ2-3; CDR3aa: CASSWGQGAADTQYF
v_gene: TRBV4-2; abundance: -; j_gene: TRBJ1-3; CDR3aa: CASSQDQGSGNTIYF
v_gene: TRBV5-1; abundance: -; j_gene: TRBJ2-2; CDR3aa: CASSLGQNTGELFF
v_gene: TRBV5-1; abundance: -; j_gene: TRBJ2-3; CDR3aa: CASRSPRASAGDTQYF
v_gene: TRBV28; abundance: -; j_gene: TRBJ1-4; CDR3aa: CASSPPGPKGTNEKLFF
v_gene: TRBV23-1; abundance: -; j_gene: TRBJ2-7; CDR3aa: CASSPPRDRAGEQYF
v_gene: TRBV7-8; abundance: once; j_gene: TRBJ1-6; CDR3aa: CASSLAGRNSPLHF
v_gene: TRBV27; abundance: -; j_gene: TRBJ1-2; CDR3aa: CASWTGHNYGYTF
v_gene: TRBV7-2; abundance: -; j_gene: TRBJ2-7; CDR3aa: CASSLVGWVGVEQYF
v_gene: TRBV7-6; abundance: -; j_gene: TRBJ2-2; CDR3aa: CASSVGYGTRYTGELFF
v_gene: TRBV28; abundance: -; j_gene: TRBJ1-1; CDR3aa: CASRVDRGPMREAFF
v_gene: TRBV7-2; abundance: -; j_gene: TRBJ2-7; CDR3aa: CASSPGLAGGREQYF
v_gene: TRBV4-1; abundance: -; j_gene: TRBJ2-5; CDR3aa: CASSLSDRRETQYF
v_gene: TRBV27; abundance: -; j_gene: TRBJ2-5; CDR3aa: CASKGLESRGRETQYF
v_gene: TRBV5-1; abundance: -; j_gene: TRBJ2-7; CDR3aa: CASSLGARGGYEQYF
v_gene: TRBV28; abundance: -; j_gene: TRBJ1-2; CDR3aa: CASSSTWAPNYGYTF
v_gene: TRBV28; abundance: -; j_gene: TRBJ1-2; CDR3aa: CASRVGDRMRGYTF
v_gene: TRBV4-1; abundance: -; j_gene: TRBJ2-3; CDR3aa: CASSRGLAARDTQYF
v_gene: TRBV7-8; abundance: once; j_gene: TRBJ2-4; CDR3aa: CASTPPGARMGNIQYF
v_gene: TRBV4-1; abundance: -; j_gene: TRBJ1-1; CDR3aa: CTSSRTGQGTEAFF
v_gene: TRBV2; abundance: -; j_gene: TRBJ1-1; CDR3aa: CASSGGRRTEAFF
v_gene: TRBV7-8; abundance: -; j_gene: TRBJ2-7; CDR3aa: CASSRELGEQYF
v_gene: TRBV6-5; abundance: -; j_gene: TRBJ1-2; CDR3aa: CASSADRGYGYTF